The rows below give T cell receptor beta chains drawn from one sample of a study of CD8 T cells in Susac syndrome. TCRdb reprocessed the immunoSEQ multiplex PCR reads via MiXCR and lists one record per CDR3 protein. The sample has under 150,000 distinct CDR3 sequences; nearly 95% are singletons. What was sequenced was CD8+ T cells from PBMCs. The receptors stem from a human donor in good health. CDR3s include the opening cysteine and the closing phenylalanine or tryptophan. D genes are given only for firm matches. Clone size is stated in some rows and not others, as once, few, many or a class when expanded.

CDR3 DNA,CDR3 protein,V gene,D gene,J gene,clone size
TGTGCCAGCAGTGAAGGACTAGCGGGTGAGCAGTTCTTC,CASSEGLAGEQFF,TRBV6-1,TRBD2,TRBJ2-1,NA
TGCAGCGTTGAGGGGGACACTGAAGCTTTCTTT,CSVEGDTEAFF,TRBV29-1,NA,TRBJ1-1,NA
TGCAGTGCTAGAGGTCTGGGACTAGCGGATACCTACGAGCAGTACTTC,CSARGLGLADTYEQYF,TRBV20-1,TRBD2,TRBJ2-7,NA
TGTGCCAGCAGACCTCCCGACACGAAGAACATTCAGTACTTC,CASRPPDTKNIQYF,TRBV12-3/TRBV12-4,NA,TRBJ2-4,NA
TGTGCCAGCAGTTTATACATCGGGACTACGAACAATGAGCAGTTCTTC,CASSLYIGTTNNEQFF,TRBV27,TRBD2,TRBJ2-1,NA
TGTGCCACCAGCAGAGTTAGCAATCAGCCCCAGCATTTT,CATSRVSNQPQHF,TRBV15,NA,TRBJ1-5,NA
TGTGCCAGCAGCCAAGACAATGTCTACGAGCAGTACTTC,CASSQDNVYEQYF,TRBV14,NA,TRBJ2-7,once
TGTGCCAGCAGCCAAAACAGGGATCAGCCCCAGCATTTT,CASSQNRDQPQHF,TRBV4-2,NA,TRBJ1-5,NA
TGTGCCAGCAGCGACAGGGGGACTAGCGGGAGACCGCGGGAGCAGTACTTC,CASSDRGTSGRPREQYF,TRBV9,TRBD2,TRBJ2-7,NA
TGTGCCAGCAGTGTCTCGACAGCCGTGAGCCCGTCTGGGGCCAACGTCCTGACTTTC,CASSVSTAVSPSGANVLTF,TRBV27,NA,TRBJ2-6,NA
TGTGCCAGCAGCTGGGGGCTTACCTACGAGCAGTACTTC,CASSWGLTYEQYF,TRBV3-1,NA,TRBJ2-7,once
TGTGCCAGTTCCACCGGACTAGCGGCCAATGAGCAGTTCTTC,CASSTGLAANEQFF,TRBV19,TRBD2,TRBJ2-1,NA
TGTGCCAGCAGGGGACCGAACACTGAAGCTTTCTTT,CASRGPNTEAFF,TRBV27,NA,TRBJ1-1,NA
TGTGCCAGCTCTTTCGGGATAGCAGCCTACGAGCAGTACTTC,CASSFGIAAYEQYF,TRBV27,NA,TRBJ2-7,NA
TGTGCCAGCAGCCAATGGGGCCACGAGCAGTACTTC,CASSQWGHEQYF,TRBV12-3/TRBV12-4,NA,TRBJ2-7,NA
TGTGCCACCAGTGACGTAGGACGGAGCCCCTCGTTCTTC,CATSDVGRSPSFF,TRBV24-1,NA,TRBJ2-1,NA
TGTGCCAGCAGCTCCGGGACGCTCGGCGACAATGAGCAGTTCTTC,CASSSGTLGDNEQFF,TRBV11-2,NA,TRBJ2-1,once
TGCAGCGGCCTTGAGTTGGCCGGGGAGCTGTTTTTT,CSGLELAGELFF,TRBV29-1,NA,TRBJ2-2,NA
TGTGCCTGGAGGGAACGGTTGAACACTGAAGCTTTCTTT,CAWRERLNTEAFF,TRBV30,NA,TRBJ1-1,NA
TGTGCCAGCAGCGTATTCTCTAGCGGGAGGGCCGGGGATACGCAGTATTTT,CASSVFSSGRAGDTQYF,TRBV9,TRBD2,TRBJ2-3,NA
TGTGCCAGCAGTTTAACGGAGGTGACTGAAGCTTTCTTT,CASSLTEVTEAFF,TRBV28,NA,TRBJ1-1,once
TGTGCCAGCAGCTCATTGGGTGTATGGAACACTGAAGCTTTCTTT,CASSSLGVWNTEAFF,TRBV13,NA,TRBJ1-1,once
TGTGCCAGCAGTGCGACTAGCGGGACAGATACGCAGTATTTT,CASSATSGTDTQYF,TRBV2,TRBD2,TRBJ2-3,NA
TGCAGTGCTAGAGATCCACGGACTAGTGTCTTCAATGAGCAGTTCTTC,CSARDPRTSVFNEQFF,TRBV20-1,TRBD2,TRBJ2-1,NA
TGTGCCAGCAGTCTGCCACCTGACACTGAAGCTTTCTTT,CASSLPPDTEAFF,TRBV5-4,NA,TRBJ1-1,NA
TGCAGCGCTGAAAGACTAGCGGGAGGAACCTACGAGCAGTACTTC,CSAERLAGGTYEQYF,TRBV29-1,TRBD2,TRBJ2-7,NA
TGTGCCAGCAGCCAAGAGGCGGGACTAGGCCACGAGCAGTACTTC,CASSQEAGLGHEQYF,TRBV4-2,TRBD2,TRBJ2-7,NA
TGCAGCGTTGAAGTTCGTAGCGGGCTAGCGGGAGGGACCTACGAGCAGTACTTC,CSVEVRSGLAGGTYEQYF,TRBV29-1,TRBD2,TRBJ2-7,NA
TGTGCCACCTTTGGGGGCAGTAACTATGGCTACACCTTC,CATFGGSNYGYTF,TRBV27,NA,TRBJ1-2,once
TGCAGCGTGGGGGGGCTTCCGGGAACCTTC,CSVGGLPGTF,TRBV29-1,NA,TRBJ1-2,NA
TGTGCCAGCAGCTTAGTTCCTAGCGGGAAAGTCGAGCAGTACTTC,CASSLVPSGKVEQYF,TRBV7-2,TRBD2,TRBJ2-7,NA
TGTGCCAGCAGTTCCATCCTCCCCGGAGTGAACACTGAAGCTTTCTTT,CASSSILPGVNTEAFF,TRBV27,NA,TRBJ1-1,NA
TGTGCCAGCAGCCTATACCATGGACTAGCTAGGGATACGCAGTATTTT,CASSLYHGLARDTQYF,TRBV7-2,TRBD2,TRBJ2-3,NA
TGTGCCAGCAGTTACTCGGGGAGGGAGCTGTTTTTT,CASSYSGRELFF,TRBV6-5,NA,TRBJ2-2,NA
TGTGCCAGCAGTTCTGGCTCTAATGAGCAGTTCTTC,CASSSGSNEQFF,TRBV27,NA,TRBJ2-1,NA
TGCAGCGTTGGACTAGCGAAAAACATTCAGTACTTC,CSVGLAKNIQYF,TRBV29-1,TRBD2,TRBJ2-4,NA
TGTGCCAGCAGTTCCCCGGAAGCTACCTATGAGCAGTTCTTC,CASSSPEATYEQFF,TRBV12-3/TRBV12-4,NA,TRBJ2-1,NA
TGTGCCAGCAGCGTAGGACAGGGGTTATACAATGAGCAGTTCTTC,CASSVGQGLYNEQFF,TRBV9,TRBD1,TRBJ2-1,NA
TGCGCCAGCAGCCAAGGCTTTAGCGGTGAAGAGACCCAGTACTTC,CASSQGFSGEETQYF,TRBV4-3,NA,TRBJ2-5,NA
TGTGCCGGTTACATGGGAAACGAGCAGTACTTC,CAGYMGNEQYF,TRBV30,NA,TRBJ2-7,few
TGTGCCAGCGGAGGGTTCGGTGAAAAACTGTTTTTT,CASGGFGEKLFF,TRBV7-6,NA,TRBJ1-4,NA
TGTGCCAGCAGTTCCCCCAGGGGGGCCCCTTCCTACAATGAGCAGTTCTTC,CASSSPRGAPSYNEQFF,TRBV28,NA,TRBJ2-1,once
TGTGCCAGCAGTTATGGCAGCGCCAATGAGCAGTTCTTC,CASSYGSANEQFF,TRBV6-5,NA,TRBJ2-1,NA
TGTGCCAGCAGGATCAATAGCGGGACCTACAATGAGCAGTTCTTC,CASRINSGTYNEQFF,TRBV6-5,TRBD2,TRBJ2-1,NA
TGTGCCAGCAGTCCGATAGCCGGATCCTACAATGAGCAGTTCTTC,CASSPIAGSYNEQFF,TRBV28,NA,TRBJ2-1,NA
TGCAGCTTACGGCGGTTAGCCAAAAACATTCAGTACTTC,CSLRRLAKNIQYF,TRBV20-1,NA,TRBJ2-4,NA
TGTGCCAGCTCGGGCCGAGGCGAGGAGGCCCAGTACTTC,CASSGRGEEAQYF,TRBV28,NA,TRBJ2-5,NA
TGTGCCAGCAGGCCTGGGACAGCCTATTCCTTTTCGATGGGCTACACCTTC,CASRPGTAYSFSMGYTF,TRBV28,TRBD1,TRBJ1-2,once
TGTGCCTGGAGTGGGGGCTCCTATGGCTACACCTTC,CAWSGGSYGYTF,TRBV30,NA,TRBJ1-2,NA